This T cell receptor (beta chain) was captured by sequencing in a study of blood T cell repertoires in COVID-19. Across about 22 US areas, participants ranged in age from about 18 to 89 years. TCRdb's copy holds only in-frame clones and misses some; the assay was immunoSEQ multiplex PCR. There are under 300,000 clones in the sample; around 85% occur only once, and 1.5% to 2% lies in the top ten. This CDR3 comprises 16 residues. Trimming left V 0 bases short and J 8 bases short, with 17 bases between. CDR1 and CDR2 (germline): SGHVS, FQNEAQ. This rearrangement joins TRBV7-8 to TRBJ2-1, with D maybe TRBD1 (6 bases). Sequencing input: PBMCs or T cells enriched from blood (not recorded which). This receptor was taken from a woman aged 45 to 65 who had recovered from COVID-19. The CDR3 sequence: CASSLAGGYFNYEQFF. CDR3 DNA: TGTGCCAGCAGCTTAGCAGGGGGTTACTTTAACTATGAGCAGTTCTTC.